These 15 T cell receptor beta chains share one sample of origin, sequenced in a study of T cells in Graves' hyperthyroidism and ophthalmopathy. It was RNA transcripts that yielded the amplified TCR beta CDR3 regions. First-round RT-PCR with HTBI primers amplified the TCR CDR3 region. Using its own MiXCR run on the multiplex PCR reads, TCRdb lists one record per CDR3 protein. The sample records about 480,000 distinct CDR3 sequences, 20% to 25% being singletons. The sequenced sample consisted of blood. These receptors all come from a woman aged 70-85 years with Graves' ophthalmopathy.

With regard to this clonotype: Given a much more abundant clone one base away, this may be a read error. The CDR3 DNA reads as TGTGCCAGCAGCTTAGGGGACTACAAGCAGTACTTC. It specifies CASSLGDYKQYF. The J gene is TRBJ2-7, the V gene TRBV7-9; TRBD2 aligns across 7 bases. The CDR3 is 12 amino acids. Per the germline V gene, CDR1 is SEHNR and CDR2 is FQNEAQ (reference sequence).

This clonotype was seen ten or more times. The V call is TRBV7-9, the J call TRBJ2-5, with D perhaps matching TRBD1 (6 bases). Germline V gives CDR1 SEHNR, CDR2 FQNEAQ (reference sequence). This CDR3 spans 15 amino acids. V was pared by 2 bases and J by 5 bases, with 15 bases between. CDR3: CASSLPQGTEETQYF. Here the CDR3 DNA reads TGTGCCAGCAGCTTACCGCAGGGGACCGAGGAGACCCAGTACTTC.

J is TRBJ1-3 and V is TRBV9; possibly TRBD1 for D (5 bases). CDR3 size: 16 residues. Germline V gives CDR1 SGDLS, CDR2 YYNGEE. V was cut by 0 bases and J by 0 bases, with 10 bases left in between. CDR3 in amino acids: CASSVGTTSSGNTIYF. The DNA for the CDR3 is TGTGCCAGCAGCGTAGGGACAACAAGCTCTGGAAACACCATATATTTT.

V usage is TRBV7-9 and J usage is TRBJ1-4; D perhaps matches TRBD1 (5 bases). The V and J ends lost 5 bases and 8 bases respectively, with 15 bases between them. The CDR3 has 14 residues. The germline V gene has CDR1 SEHNR and CDR2 FQNEAQ (reference sequence). CDR3 amino acids: CASSPEQWDEKLFF. CDR3 coding DNA: TGTGCCAGCAGCCCCGAACAGTGGGACGAAAAACTGTTTTTT.

In this sample, this clonotype turned up a few times. The genes are TRBV6-2 or TRBV6-3 and TRBJ2-7, with D perhaps TRBD1 or TRBD2 (7 bases each). Trimming removed 6 bases from V and 4 bases from J, with 22 bases in between. The CDR3 spans 16 residues. Per germline, CDR1 MNHEY and CDR2 SVGEGT. CDR3 protein: CASSLRGGLPSYEQYF. The CDR3 DNA reads TGTGCCAGCAGCCTCAGGGGGGGGCTCCCTTCGTACGAGCAGTACTTC.

The gene calls are TRBV20-1 and TRBJ2-1; D not certain. The germline gives CDR1 DFQATT, CDR2 SNEGSKA (reference sequence). V lost 3 bases and J 6 bases, leaving 12 bases between the germline ends. CDR3 length: 13 amino acids. The CDR3 DNA reads TGCAGTGCTAGCTCGTTTCGGGTCAATGAGCAGTTCTTC. This sequence encodes CSASSFRVNEQFF.

In this sample, this clonotype turned up a few times. J is TRBJ1-6 and V is TRBV9; a weak D match, TRBD1 (6 bases). The CDR3 loop spans 15 amino acids. V lost 4 bases, J lost 9 bases, and 17 bases lay in between. The germline CDR1 and CDR2 sequences are SGDLS and YYNGEE. CDR3 nucleotide sequence: TGTGCCAGCAGCCCTACCCCGACAGGTAGTTCACCCCTCCACTTT. This codes for CASSPTPTGSSPLHF.

This clonotype has ten or more counts. The chain employs TRBV20-1 and TRBJ2-7; 10 bases line up with TRBD2. The trim removed 5 bases at V and 4 bases at J, leaving 11 bases unmatched. The germline CDR1 and CDR2 sequences are DFQATT and SNEGSKA (reference sequence). CDR3 length: 15 amino acids. The CDR3 region has the DNA TGCAGTGCTCTCGGAACCGGGACTAGCGTTTACGAGCAGTACTTC. It encodes CSALGTGTSVYEQYF.

This clonotype has a count of ten or more. This chain uses TRBV11-2 with TRBJ2-7; 7 nucleotides agree with TRBD2. Losses at the gene ends were 4 bases for V and 2 bases for J; bases not matched to a gene: 14. The CDR3 sequence is 17 residues long. Germline CDR1 and CDR2: SGHAT and FQNNGV. Here the CDR3 reads CASSSGTVGGGPYEQYF. The DNA of the CDR3 is TGTGCCAGCAGCTCCGGGACGGTCGGCGGGGGACCCTACGAGCAGTACTTC.

This chain uses TRBV19 with TRBJ2-7; 11 bases fit TRBD1. This CDR3 is built from 13 residues. Germline V CDR1 and CDR2: LNHDA, SQIVND (reference sequence). V lost 10 bases and J lost 1; bases outside the gene matches: 3. The CDR3 loop is CATGTGGSYEQYF. CDR3 coding DNA: TGTGCCACGGGGACAGGGGGTTCCTACGAGCAGTACTTC.

In its sample, this clonotype was seen a few times. The J gene is TRBJ2-3, the V gene TRBV5-1; perhaps D is TRBD1 or TRBD2 (5 bases each). CDR1 SGHRS and CDR2 YFSETQ come from the germline V gene. The CDR3 contains 13 residues. The V and J ends lost 7 bases and 6 bases respectively, with 15 bases between them. In nucleotides, the CDR3 is TGCGCCAGCCGCCTAGAGGGGACGGATACGCAGTATTTT. Protein product: CASRLEGTDTQYF.

This clonotype was picked up many times. This rearrangement joins TRBV28 to TRBJ2-5; the match to TRBD2 covers 13 bases. The germline CDR1 and CDR2 sequences are MDHEN and SYDVKM. The V segment lost 9 bases and the J segment 0 bases; nucleotides outside the gene matches: 7. The CDR3 is made up of 16 amino acids. CDR3 in amino acids: CASGLAGEGYQETQYF. In DNA, the CDR3 is TGTGCCAGTGGACTAGCGGGAGAAGGGTACCAAGAGACCCAGTACTTC.

Note on this clonotype: Being one base from a much bigger clone, this may be a read error. V gene TRBV28 combines with J gene TRBJ2-7, with D unresolved. CDR3 length: 11 residues. Trimming left V 7 bases short and J 4 bases short, with 8 bases between. The germline V gene encodes CDR1 MDHEN and CDR2 SYDVKM. The CDR3: CASNPGYEQYF. The CDR3 coding sequence is TGTGCCAGCAACCCCGGTTACGAGCAGTACTTC.

This clonotype has more than one count but fewer than ten. The chain links TRBV27 to TRBJ2-7; D possibly corresponds to TRBD2 (5 bases). Looked up from germline, CDR1 is MNHEY and CDR2 is SMNVEV (reference sequence). This CDR3 is built from 15 residues. The V end was cut by 6 bases, the J end by 2 bases, with 17 bases between. The CDR3 sequence: CASRRLGVVTYEQYF. CDR3 nucleotides: TGTGCCAGCAGGAGACTCGGGGTGGTGACCTACGAGCAGTACTTC.

The chain has TRBV20-1 and TRBJ2-5; TRBD2 agrees at 7 bases. V dropped 7 bases and J dropped 4; count of bases not matched to a gene: 18. CDR3 length: 16 residues. Germline CDR1 and CDR2: DFQATT and SNEGSKA (reference sequence). In nucleotides, the CDR3 is TGCAGTGGGGGGACCTGGGAGAGCGGGACGGGAGAGACCCAGTACTTC. Amino acid sequence: CSGGTWESGTGETQYF.